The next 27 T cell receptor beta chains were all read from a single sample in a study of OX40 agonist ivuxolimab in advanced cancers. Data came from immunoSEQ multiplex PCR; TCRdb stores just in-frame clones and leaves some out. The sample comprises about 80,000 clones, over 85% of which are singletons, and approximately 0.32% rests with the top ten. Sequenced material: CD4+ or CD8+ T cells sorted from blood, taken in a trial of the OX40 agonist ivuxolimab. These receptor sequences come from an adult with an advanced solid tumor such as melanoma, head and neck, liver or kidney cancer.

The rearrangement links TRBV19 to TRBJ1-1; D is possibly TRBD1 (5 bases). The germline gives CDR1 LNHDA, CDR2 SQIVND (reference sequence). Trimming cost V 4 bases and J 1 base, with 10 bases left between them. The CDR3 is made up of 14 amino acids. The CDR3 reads CASSTGRRNTEAFF. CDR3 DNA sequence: TGTGCCAGTAGTACGGGACGGAGGAACACTGAAGCTTTCTTT.

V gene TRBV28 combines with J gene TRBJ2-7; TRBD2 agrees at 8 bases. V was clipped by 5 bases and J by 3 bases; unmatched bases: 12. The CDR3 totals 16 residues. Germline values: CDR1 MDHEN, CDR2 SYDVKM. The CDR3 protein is CASSPPGGLALYEQYF. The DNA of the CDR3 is TGTGCCAGCAGTCCCCCGGGCGGACTAGCCCTCTACGAGCAGTACTTC.

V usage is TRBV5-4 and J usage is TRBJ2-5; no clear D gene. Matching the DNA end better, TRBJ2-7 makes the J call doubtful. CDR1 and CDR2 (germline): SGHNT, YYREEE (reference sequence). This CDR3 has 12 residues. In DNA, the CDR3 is TGTGCCAGCAGCTTGAATACCTACGAGCAGTACTTC. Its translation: CASSLNTYEQYF.

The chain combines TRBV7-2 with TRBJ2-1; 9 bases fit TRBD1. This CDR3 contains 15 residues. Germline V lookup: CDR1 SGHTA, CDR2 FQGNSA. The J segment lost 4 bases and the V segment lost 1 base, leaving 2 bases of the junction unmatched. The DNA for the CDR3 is TGTGCCAGCAGCTTAGGGACAGGGGTTTACAATGAGCAGTTCTTC. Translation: CASSLGTGVYNEQFF.

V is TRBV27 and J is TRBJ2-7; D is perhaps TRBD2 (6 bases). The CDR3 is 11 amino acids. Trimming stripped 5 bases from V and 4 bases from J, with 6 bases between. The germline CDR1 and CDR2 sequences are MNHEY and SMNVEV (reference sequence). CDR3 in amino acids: CASSRGYEQYF. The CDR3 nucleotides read TGTGCCAGCAGTCGGGGGTACGAGCAGTACTTC.

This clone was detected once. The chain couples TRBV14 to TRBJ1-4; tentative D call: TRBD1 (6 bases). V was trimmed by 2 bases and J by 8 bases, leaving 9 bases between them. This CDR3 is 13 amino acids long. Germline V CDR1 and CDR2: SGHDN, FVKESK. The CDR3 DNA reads TGTGCCAGCAGCCAACTTACAGGGGAAAAACTGTTTTTT. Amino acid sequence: CASSQLTGEKLFF.

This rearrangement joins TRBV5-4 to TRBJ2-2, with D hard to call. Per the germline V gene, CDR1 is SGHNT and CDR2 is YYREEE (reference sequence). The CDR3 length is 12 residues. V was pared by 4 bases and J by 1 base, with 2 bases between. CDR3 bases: TGTGCCAGCAGCCGGAACACCGGGGAGCTGTTTTTT. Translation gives CASSRNTGELFF. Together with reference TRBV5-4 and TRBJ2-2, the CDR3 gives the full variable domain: ETGVTQSPTHLIKTRGQQVTLRCSSQSGHNTVSWYQQALGQGPQFIFQYYREEENGRGNFPPRFSGLQFPNYSSELNVNALELDDSALYLCASSRNTGELFFGEGSRLTVL.

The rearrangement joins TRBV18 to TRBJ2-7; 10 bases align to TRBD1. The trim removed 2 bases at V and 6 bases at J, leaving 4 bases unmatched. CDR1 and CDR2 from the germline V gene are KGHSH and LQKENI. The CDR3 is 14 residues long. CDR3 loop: CASSPDRGLGEQYF. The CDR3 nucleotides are TGTGCCAGCTCACCAGACAGGGGGCTGGGCGAGCAGTACTTC.

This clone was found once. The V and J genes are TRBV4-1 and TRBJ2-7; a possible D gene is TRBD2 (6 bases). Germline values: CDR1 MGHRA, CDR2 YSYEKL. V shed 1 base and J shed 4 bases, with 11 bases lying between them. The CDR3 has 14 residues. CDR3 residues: CASSQGTTNYEQYF. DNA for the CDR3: TGCGCCAGCAGCCAAGGGACTACAAATTACGAGCAGTACTTC.

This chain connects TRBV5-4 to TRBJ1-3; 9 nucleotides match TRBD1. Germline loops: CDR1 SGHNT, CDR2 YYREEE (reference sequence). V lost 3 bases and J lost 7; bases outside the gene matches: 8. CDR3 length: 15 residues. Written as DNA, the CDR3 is TGTGCCAGCAGCTCAAGCCCCGGGACAGGGAACACCATATATTTT. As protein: CASSSSPGTGNTIYF.

CDR3 bases: TGTGCCAGCAGTTTACGGTTGTGGGGGGAGCCTCGCCAAGAGACCCAGTACTTC. This encodes CASSLRLWGEPRQETQYF. The chain carries TRBV27 and TRBJ2-5; maybe TRBD2 (6 bases). The CDR3 totals 18 residues. Germline CDR1 reads MNHEY; CDR2 reads SMNVEV (reference sequence). Trimming took off 2 bases at V and 1 base at J, with 20 bases between the two ends.

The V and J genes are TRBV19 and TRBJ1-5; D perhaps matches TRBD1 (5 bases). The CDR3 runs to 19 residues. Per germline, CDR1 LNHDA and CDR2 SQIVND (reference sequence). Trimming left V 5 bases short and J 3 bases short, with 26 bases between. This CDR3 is CASSWQGTANLGLNQPQHF. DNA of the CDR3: TGTGCCAGTAGTTGGCAGGGTACCGCGAACTTGGGTCTCAATCAGCCCCAGCATTTT.

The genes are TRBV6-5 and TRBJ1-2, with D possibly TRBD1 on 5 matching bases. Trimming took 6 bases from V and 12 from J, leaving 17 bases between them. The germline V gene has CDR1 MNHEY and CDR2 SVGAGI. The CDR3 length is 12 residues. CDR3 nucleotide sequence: TGTGCCAGCAGCGCAGTCCAGGGTCGGGACACCTTC. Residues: CASSAVQGRDTF.

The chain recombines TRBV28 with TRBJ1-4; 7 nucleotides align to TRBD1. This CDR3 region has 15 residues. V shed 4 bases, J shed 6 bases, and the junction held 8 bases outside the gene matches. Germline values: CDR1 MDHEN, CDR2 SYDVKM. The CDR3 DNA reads TGTGCCAGCAGTTCCTTCAAGGGGGCATATGAAAAACTGTTTTTT. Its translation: CASSSFKGAYEKLFF.

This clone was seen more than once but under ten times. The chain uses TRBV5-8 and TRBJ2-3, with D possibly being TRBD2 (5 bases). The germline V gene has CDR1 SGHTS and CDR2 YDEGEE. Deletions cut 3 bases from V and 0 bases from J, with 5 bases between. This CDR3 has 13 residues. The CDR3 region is CASSSGSTDTQYF. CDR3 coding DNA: TGTGCCAGCAGCTCGGGGAGCACAGATACGCAGTATTTT.

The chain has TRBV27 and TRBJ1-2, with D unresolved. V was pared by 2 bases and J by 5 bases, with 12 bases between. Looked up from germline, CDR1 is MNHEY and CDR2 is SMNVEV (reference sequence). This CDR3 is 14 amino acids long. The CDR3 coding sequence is TGTGCCAGCAGTTTAGGGTACGAGGGATATGGCTACACCTTC. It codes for CASSLGYEGYGYTF.

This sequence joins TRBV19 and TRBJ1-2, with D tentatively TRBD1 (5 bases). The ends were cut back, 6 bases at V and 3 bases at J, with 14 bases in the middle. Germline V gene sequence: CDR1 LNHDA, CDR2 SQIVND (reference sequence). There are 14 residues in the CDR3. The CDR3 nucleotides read TGTGCCAGTAGCCCGAACGGGGGTGACTATGGCTACACCTTC. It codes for CASSPNGGDYGYTF.

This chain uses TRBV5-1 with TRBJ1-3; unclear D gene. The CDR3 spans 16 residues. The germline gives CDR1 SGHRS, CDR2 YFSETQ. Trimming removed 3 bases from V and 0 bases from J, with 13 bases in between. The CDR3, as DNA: TGCGCCAGCAGCTCGGACCTTCTCAGCTCTGGAAACACCATATATTTT. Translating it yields CASSSDLLSSGNTIYF.

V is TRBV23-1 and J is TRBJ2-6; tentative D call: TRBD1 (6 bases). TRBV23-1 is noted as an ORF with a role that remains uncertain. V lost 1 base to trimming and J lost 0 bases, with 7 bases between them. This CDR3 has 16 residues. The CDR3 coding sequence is TGCGCCAGCAGTCAATACAGGGACTCTGGGGCCAACGTCCTGACTTTC. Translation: CASSQYRDSGANVLTF.

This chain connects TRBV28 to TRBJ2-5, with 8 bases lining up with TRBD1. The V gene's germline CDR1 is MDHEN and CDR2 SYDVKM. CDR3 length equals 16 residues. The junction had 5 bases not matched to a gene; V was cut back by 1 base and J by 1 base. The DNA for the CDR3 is TGTGCCAGCAGTTTATCTACTGGGACAGGCCAAGAGACCCAGTACTTC. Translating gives CASSLSTGTGQETQYF.

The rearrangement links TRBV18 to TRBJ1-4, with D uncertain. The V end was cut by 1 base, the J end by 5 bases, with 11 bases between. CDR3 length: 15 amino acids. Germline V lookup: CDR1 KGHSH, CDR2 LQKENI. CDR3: CASSPLQALNEKLFF. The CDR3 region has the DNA TGTGCCAGCTCACCACTCCAGGCCCTCAATGAAAAACTGTTTTTT.

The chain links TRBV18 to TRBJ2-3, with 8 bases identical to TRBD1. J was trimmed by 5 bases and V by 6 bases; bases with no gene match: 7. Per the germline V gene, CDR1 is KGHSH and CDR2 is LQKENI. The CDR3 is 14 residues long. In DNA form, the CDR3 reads TGTGCCAGCTCCCCCGGGACAGGCCAAGATACGCAGTATTTT. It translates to CASSPGTGQDTQYF.

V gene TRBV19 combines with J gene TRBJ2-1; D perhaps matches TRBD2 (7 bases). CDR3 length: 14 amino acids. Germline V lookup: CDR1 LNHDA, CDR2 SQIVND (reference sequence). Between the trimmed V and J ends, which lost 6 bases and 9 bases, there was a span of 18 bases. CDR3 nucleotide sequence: TGTGCCAGTAGCAGCTGGGGGGGCGGGAGTGAGCAGTTCTTC. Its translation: CASSSWGGGSEQFF.

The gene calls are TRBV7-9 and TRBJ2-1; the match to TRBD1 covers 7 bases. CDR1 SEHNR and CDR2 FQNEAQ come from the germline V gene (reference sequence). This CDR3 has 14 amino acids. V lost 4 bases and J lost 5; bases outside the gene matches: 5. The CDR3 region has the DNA TGTGCCAGCAGCTCTCGGACAGGAGACAATGAGCAGTTCTTC. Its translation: CASSSRTGDNEQFF.

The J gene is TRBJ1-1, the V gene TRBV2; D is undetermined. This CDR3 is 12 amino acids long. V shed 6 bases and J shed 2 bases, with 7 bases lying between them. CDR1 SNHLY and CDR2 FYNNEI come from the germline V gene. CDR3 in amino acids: CASRPSNTEAFF. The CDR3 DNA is TGTGCCAGCAGACCAAGCAACACTGAAGCTTTCTTT.

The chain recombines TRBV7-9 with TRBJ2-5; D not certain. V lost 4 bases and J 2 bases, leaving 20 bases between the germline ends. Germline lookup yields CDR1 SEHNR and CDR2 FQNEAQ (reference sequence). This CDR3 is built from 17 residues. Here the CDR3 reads CASSSSFTAESQETQYF. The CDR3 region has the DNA TGTGCCAGCAGCTCTTCCTTCACCGCAGAGTCACAAGAGACCCAGTACTTC.

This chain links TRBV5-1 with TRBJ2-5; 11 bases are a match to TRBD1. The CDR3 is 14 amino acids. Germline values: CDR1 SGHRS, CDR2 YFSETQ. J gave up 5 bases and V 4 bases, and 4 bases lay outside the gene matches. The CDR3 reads CASSVGQGGETQYF. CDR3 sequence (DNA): TGCGCCAGCAGCGTGGGACAGGGGGGTGAGACCCAGTACTTC.